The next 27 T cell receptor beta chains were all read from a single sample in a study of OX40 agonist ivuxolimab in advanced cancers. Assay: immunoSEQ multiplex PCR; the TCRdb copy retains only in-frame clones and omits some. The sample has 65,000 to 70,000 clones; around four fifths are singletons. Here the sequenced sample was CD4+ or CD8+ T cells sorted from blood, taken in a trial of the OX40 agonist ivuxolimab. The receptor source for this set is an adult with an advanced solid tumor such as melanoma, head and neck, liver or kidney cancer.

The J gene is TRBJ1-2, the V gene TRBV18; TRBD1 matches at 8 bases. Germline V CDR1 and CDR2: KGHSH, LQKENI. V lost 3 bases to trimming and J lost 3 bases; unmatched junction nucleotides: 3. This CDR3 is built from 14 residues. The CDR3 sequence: CASSPGQVDYGYTF. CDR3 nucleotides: TGTGCCAGCTCACCGGGACAGGTAGACTATGGCTACACCTTC.

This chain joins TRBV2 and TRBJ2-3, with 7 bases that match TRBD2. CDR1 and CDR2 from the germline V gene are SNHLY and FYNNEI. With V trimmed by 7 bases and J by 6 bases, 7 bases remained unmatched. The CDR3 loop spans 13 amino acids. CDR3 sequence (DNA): TGTGCCAGCAAGCGGGGTTTCTTTGATACGCAGTATTTT. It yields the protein CASKRGFFDTQYF.

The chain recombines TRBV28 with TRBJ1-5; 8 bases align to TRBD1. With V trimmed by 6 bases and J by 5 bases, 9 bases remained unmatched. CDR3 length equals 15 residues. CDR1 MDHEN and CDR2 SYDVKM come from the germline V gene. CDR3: CASRARDRKDQPQHF. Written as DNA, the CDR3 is TGTGCCAGCAGGGCCCGGGACAGGAAGGATCAGCCCCAGCATTTT.

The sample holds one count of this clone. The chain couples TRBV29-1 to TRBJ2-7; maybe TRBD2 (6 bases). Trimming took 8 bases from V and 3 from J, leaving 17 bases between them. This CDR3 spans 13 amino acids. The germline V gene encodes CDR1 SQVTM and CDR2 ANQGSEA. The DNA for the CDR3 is TGCAGCCCCCGTCAGGGCGGGGTCTACGAGCAGTACTTC. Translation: CSPRQGGVYEQYF.

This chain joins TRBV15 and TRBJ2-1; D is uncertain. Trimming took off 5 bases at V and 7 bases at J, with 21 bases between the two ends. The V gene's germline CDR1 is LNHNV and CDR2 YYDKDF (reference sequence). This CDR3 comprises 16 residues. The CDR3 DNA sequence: TGTGCCACCAGCCCTAGGTTACCCGCCATTGGGAATGAGCAGTTCTTC. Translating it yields CATSPRLPAIGNEQFF.

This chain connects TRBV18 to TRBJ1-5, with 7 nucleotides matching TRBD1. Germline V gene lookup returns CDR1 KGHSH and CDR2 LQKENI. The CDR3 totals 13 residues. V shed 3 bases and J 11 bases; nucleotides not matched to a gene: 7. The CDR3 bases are TGTGCCAGCTCACCCGGACAGGCCACGGCCCAGCATTTT. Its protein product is CASSPGQATAQHF. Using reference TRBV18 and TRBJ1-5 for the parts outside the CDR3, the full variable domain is NAGVMQNPRHLVRRRGQEARLRCSPMKGHSHVYWYRQLPEEGLKFMVYLQKENIIDESGMPKERFSAEFPKEGPSILRIQQVVRGDSAAYFCASSPGQATAQHFGDGTRLSIL.

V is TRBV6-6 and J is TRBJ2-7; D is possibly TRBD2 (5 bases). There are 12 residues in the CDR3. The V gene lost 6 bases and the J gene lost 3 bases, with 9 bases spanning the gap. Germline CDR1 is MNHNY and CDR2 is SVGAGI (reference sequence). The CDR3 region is CASSPRGYEQYF. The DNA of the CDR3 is TGTGCCAGCAGCCCACGGGGCTACGAGCAGTACTTC.

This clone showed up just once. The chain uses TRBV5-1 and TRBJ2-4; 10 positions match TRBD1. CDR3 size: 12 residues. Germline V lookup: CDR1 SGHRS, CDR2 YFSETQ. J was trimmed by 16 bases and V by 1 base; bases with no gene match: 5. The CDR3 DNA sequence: TGCGCCAGCAGCTTGTTCCGGGACAGGGGTTACTTC. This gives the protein CASSLFRDRGYF. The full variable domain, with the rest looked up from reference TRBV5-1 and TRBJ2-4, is KAGVTQTPRYLIKTRGQQVTLSCSPISGHRSVSWYQQTPGQGLQFLFEYFSETQRNKGNFPGRFSGRQFSNSRSEMNVSTLELGDSALYLCASSLFRDRGYFGAGTRLSVL.

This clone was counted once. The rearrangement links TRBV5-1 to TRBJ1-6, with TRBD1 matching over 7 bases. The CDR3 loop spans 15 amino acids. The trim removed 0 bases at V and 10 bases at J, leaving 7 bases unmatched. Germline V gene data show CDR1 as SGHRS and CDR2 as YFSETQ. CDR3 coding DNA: TGCGCCAGCAGCTTGGCCGGGGGACAGAGGTCACCCCTCCACTTT. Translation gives CASSLAGGQRSPLHF. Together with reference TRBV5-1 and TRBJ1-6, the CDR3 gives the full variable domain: KAGVTQTPRYLIKTRGQQVTLSCSPISGHRSVSWYQQTPGQGLQFLFEYFSETQRNKGNFPGRFSGRQFSNSRSEMNVSTLELGDSALYLCASSLAGGQRSPLHFGNGTRLTVT.

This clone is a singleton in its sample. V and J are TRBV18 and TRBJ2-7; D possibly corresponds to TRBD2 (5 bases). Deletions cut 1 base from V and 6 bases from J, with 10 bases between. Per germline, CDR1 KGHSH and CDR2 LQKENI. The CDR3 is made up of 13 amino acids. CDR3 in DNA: TGTGCCAGCTCACCACGGCCCGCGGGCGAGCAGTACTTC. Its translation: CASSPRPAGEQYF.

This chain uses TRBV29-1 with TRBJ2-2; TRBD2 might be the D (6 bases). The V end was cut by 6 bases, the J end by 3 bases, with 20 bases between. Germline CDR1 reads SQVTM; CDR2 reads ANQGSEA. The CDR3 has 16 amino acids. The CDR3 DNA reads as TGCAGCGTAGACTTTGGAGGGGTCGGGTACACCGGGGAGCTGTTTTTT. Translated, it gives CSVDFGGVGYTGELFF.

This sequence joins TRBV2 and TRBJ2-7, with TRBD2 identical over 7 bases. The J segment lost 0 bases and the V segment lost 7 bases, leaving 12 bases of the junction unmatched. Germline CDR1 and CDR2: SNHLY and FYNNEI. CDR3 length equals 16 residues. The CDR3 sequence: CASKERGAPSSYEQYF. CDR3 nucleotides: TGTGCCAGCAAGGAGCGGGGTGCCCCTAGCTCCTACGAGCAGTACTTC.

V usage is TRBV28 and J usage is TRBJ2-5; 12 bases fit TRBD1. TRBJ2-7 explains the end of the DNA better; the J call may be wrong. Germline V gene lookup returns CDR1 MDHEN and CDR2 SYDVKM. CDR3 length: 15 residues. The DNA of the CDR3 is TGTGCCAGCAGTTCGTCCCGGGACAGGGGGCGCGAGCAGTACTTC. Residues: CASSSSRDRGREQYF.

The CDR3 nucleotides are TGTGCCACCAGCAGAGATCCAGGGGTTTCTAGTTACGAGCAGTACTTC. This translates into CATSRDPGVSSYEQYF. The J gene is TRBJ2-7, the V gene TRBV15; a weak D match, TRBD1 (6 bases). The CDR3 is made up of 16 amino acids. Germline loops: CDR1 LNHNV, CDR2 YYDKDF (reference sequence). V lost 0 bases, J lost 4 bases, and 16 bases lay in between.

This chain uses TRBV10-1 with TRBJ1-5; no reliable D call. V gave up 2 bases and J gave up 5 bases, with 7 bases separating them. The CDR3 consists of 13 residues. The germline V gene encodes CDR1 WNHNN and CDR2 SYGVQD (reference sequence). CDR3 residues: CASSENLYQPQHF. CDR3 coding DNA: TGCGCCAGCAGTGAGAACCTATATCAGCCCCAGCATTTT.

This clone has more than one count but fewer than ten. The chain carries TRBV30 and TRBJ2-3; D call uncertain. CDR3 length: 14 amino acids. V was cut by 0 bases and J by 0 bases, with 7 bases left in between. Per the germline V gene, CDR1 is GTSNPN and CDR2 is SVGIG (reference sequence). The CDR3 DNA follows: TGTGCCTGGAGTGTATGGGGTAGCACAGATACGCAGTATTTT. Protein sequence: CAWSVWGSTDTQYF.

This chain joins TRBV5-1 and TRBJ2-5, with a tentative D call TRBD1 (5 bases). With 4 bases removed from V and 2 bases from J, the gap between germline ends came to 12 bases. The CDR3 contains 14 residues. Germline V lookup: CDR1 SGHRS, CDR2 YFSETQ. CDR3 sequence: CASSPRPGQETQYF. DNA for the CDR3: TGCGCCAGCAGCCCTCGCCCAGGGCAAGAGACCCAGTACTTC.

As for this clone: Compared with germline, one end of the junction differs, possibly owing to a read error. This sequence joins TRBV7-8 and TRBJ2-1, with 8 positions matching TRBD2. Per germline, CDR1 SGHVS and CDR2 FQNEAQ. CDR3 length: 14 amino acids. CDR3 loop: CASSPWGSGVPRLF. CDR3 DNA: TGTGCCAGCAGCCCCTGGGGTAGCGGGGTCCCTCGGCTCTTC.

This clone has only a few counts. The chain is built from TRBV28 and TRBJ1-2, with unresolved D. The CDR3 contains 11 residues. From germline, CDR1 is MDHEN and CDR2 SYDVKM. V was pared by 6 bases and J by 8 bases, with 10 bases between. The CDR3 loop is CASSPGRGYTF. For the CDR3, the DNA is TGTGCCAGCAGCCCTGGCCGAGGCTACACCTTC.

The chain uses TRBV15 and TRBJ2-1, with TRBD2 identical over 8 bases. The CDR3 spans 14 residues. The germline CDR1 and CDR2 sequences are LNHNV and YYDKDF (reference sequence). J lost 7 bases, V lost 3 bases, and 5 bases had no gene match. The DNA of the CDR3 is TGTGCCACCAGCAGCGGGGGGGCCGGGAATGAGCAGTTCTTC. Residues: CATSSGGAGNEQFF.

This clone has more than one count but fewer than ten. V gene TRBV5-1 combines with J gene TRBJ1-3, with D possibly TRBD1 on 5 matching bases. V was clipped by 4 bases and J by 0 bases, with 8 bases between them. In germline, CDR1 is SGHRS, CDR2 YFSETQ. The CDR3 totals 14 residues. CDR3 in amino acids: CASSLGTSGNTIYF. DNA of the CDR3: TGCGCCAGCAGCCTGGGGACCTCTGGAAACACCATATATTTT.

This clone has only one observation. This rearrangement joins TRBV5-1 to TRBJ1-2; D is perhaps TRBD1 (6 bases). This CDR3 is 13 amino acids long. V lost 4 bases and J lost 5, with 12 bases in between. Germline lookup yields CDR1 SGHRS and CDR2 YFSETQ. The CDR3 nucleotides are TGCGCCAGCAGCCCAGGGGAGGTGTATGGCTACACCTTC. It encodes CASSPGEVYGYTF. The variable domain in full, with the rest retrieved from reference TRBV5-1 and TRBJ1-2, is KAGVTQTPRYLIKTRGQQVTLSCSPISGHRSVSWYQQTPGQGLQFLFEYFSETQRNKGNFPGRFSGRQFSNSRSEMNVSTLELGDSALYLCASSPGEVYGYTFGSGTRLTVV.

CDR3 nucleotide sequence: TGTGCCAGCAGTGCTGATGGGCTAGGGGAAAAACTGTTTTTT. Residues: CASSADGLGEKLFF. The chain uses TRBV28 and TRBJ1-4; D is ambiguous. Germline V gene lookup returns CDR1 MDHEN and CDR2 SYDVKM. The CDR3 has 14 amino acids. V was trimmed by 5 bases and J by 8 bases, leaving 15 bases between them.

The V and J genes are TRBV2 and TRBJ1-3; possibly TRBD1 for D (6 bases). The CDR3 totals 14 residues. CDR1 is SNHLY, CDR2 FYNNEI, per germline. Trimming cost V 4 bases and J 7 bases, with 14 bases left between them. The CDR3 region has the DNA TGTGCCAGCAGTGCATTTCAGGGGCAGAACACCATATATTTT. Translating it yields CASSAFQGQNTIYF.

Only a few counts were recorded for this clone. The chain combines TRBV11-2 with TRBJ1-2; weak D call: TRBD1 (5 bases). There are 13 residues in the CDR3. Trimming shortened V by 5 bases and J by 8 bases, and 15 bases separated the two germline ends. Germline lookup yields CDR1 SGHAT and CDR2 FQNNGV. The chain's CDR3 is CASSHRRGGGYTF. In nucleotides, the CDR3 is TGTGCCAGCAGCCACCGACGGGGCGGCGGCTACACCTTC.

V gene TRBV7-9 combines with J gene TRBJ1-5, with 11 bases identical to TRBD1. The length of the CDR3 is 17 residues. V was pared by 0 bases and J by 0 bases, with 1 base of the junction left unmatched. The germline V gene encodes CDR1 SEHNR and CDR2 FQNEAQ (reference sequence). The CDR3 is CASSLADRGLSNQPQHF. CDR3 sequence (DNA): TGTGCCAGCAGCTTAGCGGACAGGGGGCTTAGCAATCAGCCCCAGCATTTT.

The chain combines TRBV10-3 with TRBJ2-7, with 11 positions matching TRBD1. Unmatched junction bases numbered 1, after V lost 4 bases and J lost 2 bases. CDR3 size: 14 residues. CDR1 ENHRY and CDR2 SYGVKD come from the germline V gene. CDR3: CAISGTGGAYEQYF. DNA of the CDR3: TGTGCCATCAGTGGGACAGGGGGCGCCTACGAGCAGTACTTC.